These 9 T cell receptor beta chains originate from one sample sequenced in a study of blood T cell repertoires in COVID-19. The data were produced by immunoSEQ multiplex PCR, yet TCRdb's version contains in-frame clones alone and is incomplete. The sample carries roughly 160,000 clones, 65% to 90% recorded once. Sequencing used peripheral blood. The receptor source for this set is a man aged 55 to 70 with acute or convalescent COVID-19.

J is TRBJ2-2 and V is TRBV6-1; maybe TRBD2 (5 bases). The germline V gene encodes CDR1 MNHNS and CDR2 SASEGT. Trimming shortened V by 10 bases and J by 6 bases, and 12 bases separated the two germline ends. This CDR3 is built from 12 residues. Here the CDR3 reads CAIRVGAGELFF. Written as DNA, the CDR3 is TGTGCCATCCGAGTCGGGGCCGGGGAGCTGTTTTTT.

The chain is built from TRBV24-1 and TRBJ2-1; 8 positions match TRBD1. The length of the CDR3 is 14 residues. V gave up 2 bases and J gave up 8 bases; unmatched junction bases: 4. Germline CDR1 KGHDR, CDR2 SFDVKD. CDR3: CATSDYRGSDEQFF. DNA of the CDR3: TGTGCCACCAGTGATTACAGGGGGTCCGATGAGCAGTTCTTC.

The chain has TRBV11-2 and TRBJ2-1, with 9 bases aligning to TRBD2. The CDR3 contains 18 residues. Losses at the gene ends were 2 bases for V and 4 bases for J; bases not matched to a gene: 12. Germline V lookup: CDR1 SGHAT, CDR2 FQNNGV. In DNA, the CDR3 is TGTGCCAGCAGCTTACGGCTTTCGGGGGCGGGAGGGTACAATGAGCAGTTCTTC. Its protein product is CASSLRLSGAGGYNEQFF.

This chain connects TRBV7-8 to TRBJ1-1, with D tentatively TRBD1 (5 bases). CDR1 SGHVS and CDR2 FQNEAQ come from the germline V gene. This CDR3 region has 14 residues. Deletions cut 5 bases from V and 5 bases from J, with 15 bases between. The CDR3 DNA is TGTGCCAGCAGCCCCCCGGGGGTACAGACTGAAGCTTTCTTT. It translates to CASSPPGVQTEAFF.

This rearrangement joins TRBV19 to TRBJ2-1; D unresolved. The CDR3 totals 14 residues. Trimming removed 0 bases from V and 9 bases from J, with 12 bases in between. Germline V lookup: CDR1 LNHDA, CDR2 SQIVND (reference sequence). CDR3 sequence: CASSIDRVGGEQFF. CDR3 nucleotide sequence: TGTGCCAGTAGTATAGATCGGGTCGGCGGTGAGCAGTTCTTC.

The rearrangement joins TRBV9 to TRBJ2-7; D unresolved. The V end lost 0 bases, the J end lost 7 bases, and 14 bases lay between the germline ends. Germline V gene data show CDR1 as SGDLS and CDR2 as YYNGEE. This CDR3 is built from 14 residues. CDR3 nucleotides: TGTGCCAGCAGCGTAGCTCCCAACCTAGGAGAGCAGTACTTC. Translating it yields CASSVAPNLGEQYF.

The sample holds one count of this clone. The rearrangement links TRBV2 to TRBJ2-7; 8 nucleotides line up with TRBD1. The germline V gene encodes CDR1 SNHLY and CDR2 FYNNEI. This CDR3 has 14 amino acids. Trimming removed 3 bases from V and 3 bases from J; junction bases left unmatched: 4. CDR3 sequence: CASSDQGQGYEQYF. The CDR3, as DNA: TGTGCCAGCAGTGACCAAGGACAGGGCTACGAGCAGTACTTC.

The J gene is TRBJ2-7, the V gene TRBV5-1, with D tentatively TRBD1 (6 bases). In germline, CDR1 is SGHRS, CDR2 YFSETQ. The CDR3 has 14 residues. The V end lost 4 bases, the J end lost 4 bases, and 15 bases lay between the germline ends. CDR3 residues: CASSGGLPDYEQYF. CDR3 sequence (DNA): TGCGCCAGCAGCGGGGGCCTACCAGATTACGAGCAGTACTTC. The variable domain in full, completed from reference TRBV5-1 and TRBJ2-7, reads KAGVTQTPRYLIKTRGQQVTLSCSPISGHRSVSWYQQTPGQGLQFLFEYFSETQRNKGNFPGRFSGRQFSNSRSEMNVSTLELGDSALYLCASSGGLPDYEQYFGPGTRLTVT.

The J gene is TRBJ1-5, the V gene TRBV7-3, with D hard to call. Germline V gene lookup returns CDR1 SGHTA and CDR2 FQGTGA. V was cut by 0 bases and J by 4 bases, with 4 bases left in between. There are 13 residues in the CDR3. Here the CDR3 DNA reads TGTGCCAGCAGCTTAACTCTTAATCAGCCCCAGCATTTT. Translating gives CASSLTLNQPQHF.